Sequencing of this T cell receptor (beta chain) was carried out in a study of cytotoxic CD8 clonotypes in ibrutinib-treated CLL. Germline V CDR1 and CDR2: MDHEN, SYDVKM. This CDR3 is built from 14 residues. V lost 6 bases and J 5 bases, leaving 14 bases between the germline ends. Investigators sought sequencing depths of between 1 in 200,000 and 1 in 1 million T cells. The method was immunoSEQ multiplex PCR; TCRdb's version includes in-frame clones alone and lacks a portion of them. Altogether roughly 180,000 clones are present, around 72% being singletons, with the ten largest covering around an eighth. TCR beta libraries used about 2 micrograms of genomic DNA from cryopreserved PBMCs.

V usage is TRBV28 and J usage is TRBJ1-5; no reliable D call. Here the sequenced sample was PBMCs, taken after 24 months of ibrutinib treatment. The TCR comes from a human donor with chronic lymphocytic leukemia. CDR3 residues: CASRPGIIDQPQHF. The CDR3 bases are TGTGCCAGCAGGCCGGGAATAATCGATCAGCCCCAGCATTTT.